Only a few counts were recorded for the clone carrying this T cell receptor beta chain. This specimen belongs to a study of T cell repertoires in cytomegalovirus infection. Germline CDR1 reads LNHDA; CDR2 reads SQIVND (reference sequence). V lost 6 bases and J lost 8; bases outside the gene matches: 10. This CDR3 is built from 15 residues. MiXCR, run by TCRdb on the reads, gives a single entry per CDR3 protein. Of 200,000 or so distinct CDR3 sequences listed, about 30% were seen once; the top ten hold about 28%. The specimen sequenced was PBMCs. The clonotype originates from a human donor in good health (CMV status not recorded). Some clones in this sample may be carry-over from other donors' samples. This chain links TRBV19 with TRBJ1-6, with 7 bases matching TRBD1. CDR3 in amino acids: CASRIDRAAYSPLHF. The CDR3 nucleotides read TGTGCCAGTAGGATTGACAGGGCGGCTTATTCACCCCTCCACTTT.